Below, 3 T cell receptor beta chains from the same sample are listed, as sequenced in a study of cytomegalovirus exposure and HLA in healthy donors (dated by TCRdb to between 2016 and 2019). Libraries were constructed by the immunoSEQ multiplex PCR assay. TCRdb took over this immuneACCESS table, retaining in-frame rearrangements with V and J assigned. Such tables are incomplete; in checked studies, under half of the missing clones stem from an unresolved V gene, and the remainder is unexplained. Present in this sample are some 150,000 clones, about 94% of which were seen just once. The ten biggest clones cover around 1.9% of the sample. Sequenced material: PBMCs. These receptors were obtained from a man between 18 and 35 years old in good health and CMV-seropositive.

The rearrangement links TRBV2 to TRBJ2-2; D is possibly TRBD1 (6 bases). CDR1 SNHLY and CDR2 FYNNEI come from the germline V gene. Trimming stripped 7 bases from V and 0 bases from J, with 9 bases between. CDR3 length equals 14 residues. In DNA form, the CDR3 reads TGTGCCAGCAAAGGGACACCGAACACCGGGGAGCTGTTTTTT. Its translation: CASKGTPNTGELFF.

The CDR3, as DNA: TGTGCCAGCAGGTCAGGCACTGAAGCTTTCTTT. Translating gives CASRSGTEAFF. This chain connects TRBV27 to TRBJ1-1, with unresolved D. Germline CDR1 and CDR2: MNHEY and SMNVEV (reference sequence). V lost 6 bases and J lost 4, with 6 bases in between. The CDR3 is 11 residues long.

This clone was seen once. The V gene is TRBV13, the J gene TRBJ2-1; D is uncertain. The CDR3 is 16 amino acids. V lost 1 base, J lost 1 base, and 11 bases lay in between. CDR1 is PRHDT, CDR2 FYEKMQ, per germline (reference sequence). Written as DNA, the CDR3 is TGTGCCAGCAGCTTAGCAATGGCGGCGTCCTACAATGAGCAGTTCTTC. Its translation: CASSLAMAASYNEQFF.